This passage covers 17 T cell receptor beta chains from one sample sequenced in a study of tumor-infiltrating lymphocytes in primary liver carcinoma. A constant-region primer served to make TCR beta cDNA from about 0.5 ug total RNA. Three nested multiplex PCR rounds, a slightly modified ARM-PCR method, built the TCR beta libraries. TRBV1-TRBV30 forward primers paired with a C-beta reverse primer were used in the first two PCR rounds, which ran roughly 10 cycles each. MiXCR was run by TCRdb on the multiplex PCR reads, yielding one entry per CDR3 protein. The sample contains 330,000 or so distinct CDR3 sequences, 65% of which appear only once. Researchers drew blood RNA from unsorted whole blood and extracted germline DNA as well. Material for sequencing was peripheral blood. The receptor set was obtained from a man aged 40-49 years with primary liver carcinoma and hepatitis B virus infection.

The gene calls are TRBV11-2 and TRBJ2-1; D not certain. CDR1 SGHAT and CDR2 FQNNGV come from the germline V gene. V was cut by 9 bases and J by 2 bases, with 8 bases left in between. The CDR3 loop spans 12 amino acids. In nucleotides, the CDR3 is TGTGCCAGGACCCCAGCCTACAATGAGCAGTTCTTC. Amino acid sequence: CARTPAYNEQFF.

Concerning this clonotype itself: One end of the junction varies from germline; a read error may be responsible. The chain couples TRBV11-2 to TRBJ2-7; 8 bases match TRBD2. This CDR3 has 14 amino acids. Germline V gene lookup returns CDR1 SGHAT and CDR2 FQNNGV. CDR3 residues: CASSLGGRNDKHYF. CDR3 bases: TGTGCCAGCAGCTTAGGCGGGAGGAATGACAAGCATTACTTC.

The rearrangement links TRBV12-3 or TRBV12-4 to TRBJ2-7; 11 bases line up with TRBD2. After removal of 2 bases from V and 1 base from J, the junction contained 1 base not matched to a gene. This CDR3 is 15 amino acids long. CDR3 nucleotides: TGTGCCAGCAGTTTAAGGACTAGCGGGTCCTACGAGCAGTACGTC. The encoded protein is CASSLRTSGSYEQYV.

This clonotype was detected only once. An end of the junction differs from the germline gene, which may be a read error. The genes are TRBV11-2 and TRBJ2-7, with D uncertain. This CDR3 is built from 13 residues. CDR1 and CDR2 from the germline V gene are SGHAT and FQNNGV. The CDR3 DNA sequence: TGTGGCAGCAGCCTCCCCGAGAGGTACGAGCAGTACTTC. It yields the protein CGSSLPERYEQYF.

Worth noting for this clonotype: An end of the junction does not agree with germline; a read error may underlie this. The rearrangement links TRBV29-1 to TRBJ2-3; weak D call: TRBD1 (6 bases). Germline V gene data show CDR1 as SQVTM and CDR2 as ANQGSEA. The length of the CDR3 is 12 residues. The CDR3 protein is CGVGEQGSTQNF. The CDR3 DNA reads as TGCGGCGTTGGAGAACAGGGATCTACGCAGAATTTT.

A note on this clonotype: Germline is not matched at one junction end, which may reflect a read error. This chain's CDR3 is CASTLVLGAYEQSF. The CDR3 nucleotides are TGTGCCAGCACTCTGGTACTCGGGGCATACGAGCAGTCCTTC. This chain connects TRBV11-2 to TRBJ2-7; D may correspond to TRBD1 or TRBD2 (5 bases each). The CDR3 is 14 residues long. CDR1 and CDR2 (germline): SGHAT, FQNNGV.

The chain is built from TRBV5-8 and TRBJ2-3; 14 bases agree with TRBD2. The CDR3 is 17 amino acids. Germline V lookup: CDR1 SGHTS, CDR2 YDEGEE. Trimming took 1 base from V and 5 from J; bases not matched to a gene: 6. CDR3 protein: CASSLWGLAGDQDTQYF. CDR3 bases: TGTGCCAGCAGCTTGTGGGGACTAGCGGGAGACCAAGATACGCAGTATTTT.

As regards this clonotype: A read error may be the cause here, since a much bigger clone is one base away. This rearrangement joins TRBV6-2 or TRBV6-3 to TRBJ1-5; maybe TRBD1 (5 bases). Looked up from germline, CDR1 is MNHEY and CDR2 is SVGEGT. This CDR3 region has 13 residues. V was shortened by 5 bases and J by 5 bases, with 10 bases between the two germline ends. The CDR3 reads CASSADSHQPQHF. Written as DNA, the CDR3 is TGTGCCAGCAGTGCCGACAGTCATCAGCCCCAGCATTTT.

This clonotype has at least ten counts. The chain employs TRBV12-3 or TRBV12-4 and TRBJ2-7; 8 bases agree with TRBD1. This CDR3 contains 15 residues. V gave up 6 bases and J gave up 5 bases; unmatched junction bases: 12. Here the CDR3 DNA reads TGTGCCAGCAGATCCACAGGGGGGAAGAGCGACGAGCAGTACTTC. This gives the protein CASRSTGGKSDEQYF.

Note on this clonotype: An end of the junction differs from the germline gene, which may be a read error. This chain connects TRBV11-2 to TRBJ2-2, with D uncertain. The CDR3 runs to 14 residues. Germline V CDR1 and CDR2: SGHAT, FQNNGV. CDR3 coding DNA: TGTGCCAGCATCTTAGTTCCGAACACCGAGGAGCTGTTTTTT. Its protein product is CASILVPNTEELFF.

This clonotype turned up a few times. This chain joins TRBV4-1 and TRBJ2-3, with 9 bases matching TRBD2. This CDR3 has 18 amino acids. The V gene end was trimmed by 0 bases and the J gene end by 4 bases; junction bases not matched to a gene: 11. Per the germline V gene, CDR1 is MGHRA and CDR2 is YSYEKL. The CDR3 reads CASSQDRPSGASPDTQYF. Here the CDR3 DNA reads TGCGCCAGCAGCCAAGATCGCCCTAGCGGGGCGAGCCCAGATACGCAGTATTTT.

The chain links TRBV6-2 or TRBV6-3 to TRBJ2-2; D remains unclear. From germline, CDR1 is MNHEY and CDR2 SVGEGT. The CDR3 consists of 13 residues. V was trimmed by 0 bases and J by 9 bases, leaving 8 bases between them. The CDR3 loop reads CASSYSSSRELFF. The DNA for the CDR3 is TGTGCCAGCAGTTACTCGAGCAGCAGGGAGCTGTTTTTT.

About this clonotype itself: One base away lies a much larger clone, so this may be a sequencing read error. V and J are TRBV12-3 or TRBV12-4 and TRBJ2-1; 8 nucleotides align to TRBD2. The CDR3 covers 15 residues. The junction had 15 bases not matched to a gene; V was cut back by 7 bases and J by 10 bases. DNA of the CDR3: TGTGCCAGCACTTCATCGGGACTAGTCGGTCGGGAGCAGTTCTTC. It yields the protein CASTSSGLVGREQFF.

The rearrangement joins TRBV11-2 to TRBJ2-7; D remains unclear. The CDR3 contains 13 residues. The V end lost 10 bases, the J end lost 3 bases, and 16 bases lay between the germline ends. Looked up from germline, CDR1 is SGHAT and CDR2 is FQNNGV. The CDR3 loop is CAIGDSLDYEQYF. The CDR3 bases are TGTGCCATCGGCGATTCTCTAGACTACGAGCAGTACTTC.

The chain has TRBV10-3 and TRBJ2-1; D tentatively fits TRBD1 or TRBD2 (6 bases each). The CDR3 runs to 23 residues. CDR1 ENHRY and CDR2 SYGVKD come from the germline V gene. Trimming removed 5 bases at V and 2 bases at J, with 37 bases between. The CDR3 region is CAISFLSSPDSMSGGAAYNEQFF. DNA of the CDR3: TGTGCCATCAGTTTTCTATCTTCTCCGGACAGTATGAGCGGCGGGGCGGCCTACAATGAGCAGTTCTTC.

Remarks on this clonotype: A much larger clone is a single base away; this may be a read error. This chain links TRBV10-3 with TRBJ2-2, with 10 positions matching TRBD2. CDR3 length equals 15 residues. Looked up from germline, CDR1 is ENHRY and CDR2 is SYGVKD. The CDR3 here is CAISELAGDTGEPFF. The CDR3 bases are TGTGCCATCAGTGAGCTAGCGGGAGACACCGGGGAGCCGTTTTTT.

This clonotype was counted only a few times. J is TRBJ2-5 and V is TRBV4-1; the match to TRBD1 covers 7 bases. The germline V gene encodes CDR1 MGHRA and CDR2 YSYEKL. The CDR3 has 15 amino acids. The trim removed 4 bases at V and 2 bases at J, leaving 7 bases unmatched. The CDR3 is CASSPAHRGQETQYF. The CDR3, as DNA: TGCGCCAGCAGCCCGGCTCACAGGGGACAAGAGACCCAGTACTTC.